The 12 T cell receptor beta chains listed next were all sequenced from one sample in a study of blood T cell repertoires in COVID-19. TCRdb's copy holds only in-frame clones and misses some; the assay was immunoSEQ multiplex PCR. The repertoire holds fewer than 400,000 clones, with over 80% as singletons. The source material was PBMCs or T cells enriched from blood (not recorded which). These receptors all come from a man aged 25 to 40 who had recovered from COVID-19.

CDR3 residues: CASSLQRGRNEQFF. The CDR3 DNA reads TGTGCCAGCAGCTTGCAGCGGGGGAGAAATGAGCAGTTCTTC. V gene TRBV7-8 combines with J gene TRBJ2-1, with 8 positions matching TRBD2. CDR1 SGHVS and CDR2 FQNEAQ come from the germline V gene. The CDR3 runs 14 residues. Losses at the gene ends were 3 bases for V and 7 bases for J; bases not matched to a gene: 5.

The chain is built from TRBV24-1 and TRBJ2-5; D gene uncertain. V was clipped by 4 bases and J by 5 bases, with 19 bases between them. The germline gives CDR1 KGHDR, CDR2 SFDVKD. This CDR3 has 16 residues. Here the CDR3 DNA reads TGTGCCACCAGTGACCAAGCGAGGCGAGTAGAGGAGACCCAGTACTTC. Translation: CATSDQARRVEETQYF.

The chain couples TRBV7-8 to TRBJ1-3; 8 bases fit TRBD1. The V gene end was trimmed by 5 bases and the J gene end by 0 bases; junction bases not matched to a gene: 6. The germline V gene encodes CDR1 SGHVS and CDR2 FQNEAQ. This CDR3 is 16 amino acids long. CDR3: CASSIDRGYSGNTIYF. The DNA of the CDR3 is TGTGCCAGCAGCATAGACAGGGGATACTCTGGAAACACCATATATTTT.

The chain has TRBV19 and TRBJ1-5; D is possibly TRBD1 (6 bases). CDR3 length equals 14 residues. Germline CDR1 LNHDA, CDR2 SQIVND (reference sequence). V lost 8 bases, J lost 1 base, and 12 bases lay in between. The CDR3 DNA reads as TGTGCCAGTGGGACATTTTTGAGCAATCAGCCCCAGCATTTT. Translating it yields CASGTFLSNQPQHF.

J is TRBJ2-1 and V is TRBV20-1; no definite D call. Trimming took 5 bases from V and 2 from J, leaving 4 bases between them. CDR1 DFQATT and CDR2 SNEGSKA come from the germline V gene (reference sequence). The length of the CDR3 is 11 residues. CDR3 protein: CSASTYNEQFF. The CDR3 DNA follows: TGCAGTGCTTCCACCTACAATGAGCAGTTCTTC.

The chain uses TRBV5-4 and TRBJ2-1, with 12 positions matching TRBD2. The CDR3 length is 18 residues. Unmatched junction bases numbered 9, after V lost 0 bases and J lost 5 bases. Germline lookup yields CDR1 SGHNT and CDR2 YYREEE (reference sequence). The CDR3 nucleotides are TGTGCCAGCAGCTTGGGAGGTCTAGCGGGGGGGCGGCACAATGAGCAGTTCTTC. Encoded protein: CASSLGGLAGGRHNEQFF.

The CDR3 DNA is TGTGCCAGCAGCCTTGCTTCACAGGGAAATGAAAAACTGTTTTTT. The encoded protein is CASSLASQGNEKLFF. The chain uses TRBV13 and TRBJ1-4; weak D call: TRBD1 (6 bases). Trimming left V 5 bases short and J 5 bases short, with 15 bases between. This CDR3 comprises 15 residues. The V gene's germline CDR1 is PRHDT and CDR2 FYEKMQ (reference sequence).

The genes are TRBV9 and TRBJ2-3; 8 bases map to TRBD1. The CDR3 covers 13 residues. Germline CDR1 SGDLS, CDR2 YYNGEE. Losses at the gene ends were 6 bases for V and 3 bases for J; bases not matched to a gene: 3. The CDR3 DNA reads TGTGCCAGCAACGACAGGGGAACAGATACGCAGTATTTT. It specifies CASNDRGTDTQYF.

The chain employs TRBV3-1 (or the pseudogene TRBV3-2) and TRBJ1-1, with 7 bases matching TRBD1. The CDR3 extends over 17 amino acids. Germline values: CDR1 LGHDT, CDR2 YNNKEL (reference sequence). V shed 1 base and J 4 bases; nucleotides not matched to a gene: 12. The CDR3 reads CASSQGGGAGWSTEAFF. Here the CDR3 DNA reads TGTGCCAGCAGCCAAGGAGGGGGCGCAGGTTGGAGCACTGAAGCTTTCTTT.

The chain uses TRBV13 and TRBJ1-2; 9 nucleotides match TRBD1. After removal of 3 bases from V and 2 bases from J, the junction contained 10 bases not matched to a gene. The CDR3 consists of 17 residues. Germline assignment: CDR1 PRHDT and CDR2 FYEKMQ (reference sequence). CDR3 in DNA: TGTGCCAGCAGCTTTGCTTCTGGGACAGGGAAGAACTATGGCTACACCTTC. Protein: CASSFASGTGKNYGYTF.

The gene calls are TRBV7-3 and TRBJ1-1; possibly TRBD1 for D (5 bases). Germline V CDR1 and CDR2: SGHTA, FQGTGA. The CDR3 has 14 residues. V lost 3 bases to trimming and J lost 4 bases, with 12 bases between them. CDR3 residues: CASSFSGGTTEAFF. The CDR3 bases are TGTGCCAGCAGCTTTAGTGGGGGGACCACTGAAGCTTTCTTT.

The rearrangement uses TRBV3-1 (or the pseudogene TRBV3-2) and TRBJ2-5; TRBD2 matches 12 bases. CDR1 is LGHDT and CDR2 is YNNKEL in the germline V gene (reference sequence). V was clipped by 1 base and J by 5 bases; unmatched bases: 8. The CDR3 length is 17 residues. Written as DNA, the CDR3 is TGTGCCAGCAGCCAAGCTAGCGGGGGGGTGACGCGGGAGACCCAGTACTTC. This codes for CASSQASGGVTRETQYF.